A selection of T cell receptor beta chains follows, all from one sample in a study of T cell repertoires in cytomegalovirus infection. Using its own MiXCR run on the reads, TCRdb lists one record per CDR3 protein. The sample gives hundreds of thousands of distinct CDR3 sequences, around a tenth of which show up once; approximately 4.5% is in the top ten. The specimen was PBMCs. The receptors shown here come from a human donor in good health (CMV status not recorded). Some clones in this sample may be carry-over from other donors' samples. Both conserved end residues are part of each CDR3. D genes are given only for firm matches. Where a row states a size, it is once, few, many or the class of an expanded clone; other rows omit it.

CDR3 DNA: TGCAGTGCTAGAGGGACAGGGAGTTATCAGCCCCAGCATTTT
CDR3 protein: CSARGTGSYQPQHF
V gene: TRBV20-1
clone size: .
D gene: TRBD1
J gene: TRBJ1-5

CDR3 DNA: TGTGCCAGCAGCTTAGCGCTAAGAGGGCCGTTGACCGGGGAGCTGTTTTTT
CDR3 protein: CASSLALRGPLTGELFF
V gene: TRBV7-2
clone size: many
D gene: .
J gene: TRBJ2-2

CDR3 DNA: TGCGCCAGCAGCCCCGGACAGGGGAGGGGCTCGCAAGAGACCCAGTACTTC
CDR3 protein: CASSPGQGRGSQETQYF
V gene: TRBV4-3
clone size: few
D gene: TRBD1
J gene: TRBJ2-5

CDR3 DNA: TGTGCCAGCAGGCAGACCCTGTCCACTGAAGCTTTCTTT
CDR3 protein: CASRQTLSTEAFF
V gene: TRBV7-2
clone size: many
D gene: .
J gene: TRBJ1-1

CDR3 DNA: TGTGCCAGCAGTTTGTCTGAGACCGGGGAGCTGTTTTTT
CDR3 protein: CASSLSETGELFF
V gene: TRBV27
clone size: many
D gene: .
J gene: TRBJ2-2

CDR3 DNA: TGTGCCAGTGGGCGGGCCCAAAACTTCAACACCGGGGAGCTGTTTTTT
CDR3 protein: CASGRAQNFNTGELFF
V gene: TRBV7-2
clone size: many
D gene: .
J gene: TRBJ2-2

CDR3 DNA: TGTGCCAGTGGGTTTGGAGGTGGCTACACCTTC
CDR3 protein: CASGFGGGYTF
V gene: TRBV27
clone size: .
D gene: .
J gene: TRBJ1-2

CDR3 DNA: TGTGCCAGCAGTTTCGACCGCGCTAATGAAAAACTGTTTTTT
CDR3 protein: CASSFDRANEKLFF
V gene: TRBV12-3/TRBV12-4
clone size: few
D gene: .
J gene: TRBJ1-4

CDR3 DNA: TGTGCCAGCAGCTACGGGACAGACGATGGCTACACCTTC
CDR3 protein: CASSYGTDDGYTF
V gene: TRBV7-3
clone size: few
D gene: TRBD1
J gene: TRBJ1-2

CDR3 DNA: TGTGCCAGCAGTAACAGGAGACGTAGCACAGATACGCAGTATTTT
CDR3 protein: CASSNRRRSTDTQYF
V gene: TRBV6-6
clone size: .
D gene: .
J gene: TRBJ2-3

CDR3 DNA: TGCGCCAGCAGCCAAACTCCGGGACCAGGAGGTCAGCCCCAGCATTTT
CDR3 protein: CASSQTPGPGGQPQHF
V gene: TRBV4-3
clone size: many
D gene: .
J gene: TRBJ1-5

CDR3 DNA: TGCGCCAGCAGCTTGGTGGTTTCCCCCTACGAGCAGTACTTC
CDR3 protein: CASSLVVSPYEQYF
V gene: TRBV5-1
clone size: many
D gene: .
J gene: TRBJ2-7

CDR3 DNA: TGTGCCACCAGCAGAGAGTTAGGGGTTGACACTGAAGCTTTCTTT
CDR3 protein: CATSRELGVDTEAFF
V gene: TRBV15
clone size: .
D gene: .
J gene: TRBJ1-1

CDR3 DNA: TGTGCCAGCAGCCTCGGACAGGGACGGGGAAGTGAGCAGTTCTTC
CDR3 protein: CASSLGQGRGSEQFF
V gene: TRBV11-1
clone size: .
D gene: TRBD1
J gene: TRBJ2-1

CDR3 DNA: TGTGCCAGTAGTTCCAGGGAGGTCCAAGAGACCCAGTACTTC
CDR3 protein: CASSSREVQETQYF
V gene: TRBV19
clone size: many
D gene: .
J gene: TRBJ2-5

CDR3 DNA: TGTGCCAGCAGTTCATCCCACATAGCGGGGGGGACCTGGGAGACCCAGTACTTC
CDR3 protein: CASSSSHIAGGTWETQYF
V gene: TRBV7-2
clone size: many
D gene: TRBD2
J gene: TRBJ2-5

CDR3 DNA: TGCAGCGGGAAATTAGCGGGAACGGGGGAGACCCAGTACTTC
CDR3 protein: CSGKLAGTGETQYF
V gene: TRBV29-1
clone size: .
D gene: TRBD2
J gene: TRBJ2-5

CDR3 DNA: TGTGCCAGCAGCTTAGGTACAGGGGACACCGGGGAGCTGTTTTTT
CDR3 protein: CASSLGTGDTGELFF
V gene: TRBV7-6
clone size: many
D gene: TRBD1
J gene: TRBJ2-2

CDR3 DNA: TGTGCCAGCAGCGGAATGGGCTCCTACTACGAGCAGTACTTC
CDR3 protein: CASSGMGSYYEQYF
V gene: TRBV7-2
clone size: few
D gene: .
J gene: TRBJ2-7

CDR3 DNA: TGTGCCAGCAGCAACGGAAGGGGCAATCAGCCCCAGCATTTT
CDR3 protein: CASSNGRGNQPQHF
V gene: TRBV28
clone size: .
D gene: .
J gene: TRBJ1-5

CDR3 DNA: TGTGCCAGCAGTTACTTTCAGAACGGTCAGCCCCAGCATTTT
CDR3 protein: CASSYFQNGQPQHF
V gene: TRBV6-2/TRBV6-3
clone size: .
D gene: .
J gene: TRBJ1-5

CDR3 DNA: TGTGCCAGCAGCTTTATGGATACGCAGTATTTT
CDR3 protein: CASSFMDTQYF
V gene: TRBV7-2
clone size: many
D gene: .
J gene: TRBJ2-3

CDR3 DNA: TGTGCCTGGAGTGTACGTTCCGTTGGGGCAAGGACCTACGAGCAGTACTTC
CDR3 protein: CAWSVRSVGARTYEQYF
V gene: TRBV30
clone size: .
D gene: .
J gene: TRBJ2-7